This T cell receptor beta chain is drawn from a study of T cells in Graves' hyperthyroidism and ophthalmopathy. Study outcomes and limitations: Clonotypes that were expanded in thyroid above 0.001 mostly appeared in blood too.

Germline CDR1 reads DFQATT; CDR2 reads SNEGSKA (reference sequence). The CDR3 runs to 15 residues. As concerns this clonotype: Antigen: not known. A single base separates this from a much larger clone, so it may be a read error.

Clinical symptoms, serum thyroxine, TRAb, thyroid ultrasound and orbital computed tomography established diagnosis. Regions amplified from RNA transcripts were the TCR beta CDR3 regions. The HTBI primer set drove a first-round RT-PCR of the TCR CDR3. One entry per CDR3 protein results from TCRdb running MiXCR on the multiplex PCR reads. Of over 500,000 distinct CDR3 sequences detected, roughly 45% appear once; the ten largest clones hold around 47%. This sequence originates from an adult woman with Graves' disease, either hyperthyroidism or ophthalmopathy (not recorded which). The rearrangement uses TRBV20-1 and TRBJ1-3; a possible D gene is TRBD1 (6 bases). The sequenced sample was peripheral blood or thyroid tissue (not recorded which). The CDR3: CSARDTSLTGNTTYF. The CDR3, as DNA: TGCAGTGCCCGGGACACCTCACTGACTGGAAACACCACATATTTT.